The entry below describes one T cell receptor beta chain. Focal radiation and CTLA-4 blockade (ipilimumab) were tested in chemo-refractory metastatic non-small-cell lung cancer patients. The CDR3 is 17 residues long. V lost 4 bases to trimming and J lost 5 bases, with 22 bases between them. Germline V gene lookup returns CDR1 SGHRS and CDR2 YFSETQ. These data come from a study of radiotherapy plus CTLA-4 blockade in lung cancer. Study-level information: Objective response was observed in about 19% of patients, and disease control in approximately 30%.

Produced via immunoSEQ multiplex PCR; TCRdb's table is partial and in-frame only. The table shows 75,000 to 95,000 clones, with 60% to 80% occurring only once. The clonotype comes from a human donor with non-small cell lung cancer that progressed on radiotherapy plus ipilimumab. The material sequenced was peripheral blood, taken from a patient treated with radiotherapy plus ipilimumab. V usage is TRBV5-1 and J usage is TRBJ1-3; D ambiguous. CDR3 loop: CASSPGSGRVDRNTIYF. The CDR3 DNA is TGCGCCAGCAGCCCCGGGTCGGGGAGGGTTGATCGAAACACCATATATTTT.